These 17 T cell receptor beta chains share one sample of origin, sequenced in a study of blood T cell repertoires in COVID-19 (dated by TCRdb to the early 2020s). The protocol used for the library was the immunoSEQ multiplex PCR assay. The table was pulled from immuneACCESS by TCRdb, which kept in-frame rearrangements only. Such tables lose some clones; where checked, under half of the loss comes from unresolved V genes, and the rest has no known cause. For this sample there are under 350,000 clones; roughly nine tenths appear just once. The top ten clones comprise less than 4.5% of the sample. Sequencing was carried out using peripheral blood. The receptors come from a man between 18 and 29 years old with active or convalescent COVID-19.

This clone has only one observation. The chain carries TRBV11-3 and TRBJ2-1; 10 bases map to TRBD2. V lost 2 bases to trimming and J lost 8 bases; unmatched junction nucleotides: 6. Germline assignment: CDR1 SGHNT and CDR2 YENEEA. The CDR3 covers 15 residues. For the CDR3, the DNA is TGTGCCAGCAGCTTATCAGCGGGAGGGTATTATGAGCAGTTCTTC. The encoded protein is CASSLSAGGYYEQFF. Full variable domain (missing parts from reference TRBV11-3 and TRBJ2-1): EAGVVQSPRYKIIEKKQPVAFWCNPISGHNTLYWYLQNLGQGPELLIRYENEEAVDDSQLPKDRFSAERLKGVDSTLKIQPAELGDSAVYLCASSLSAGGYYEQFFGPGTRLTVL.

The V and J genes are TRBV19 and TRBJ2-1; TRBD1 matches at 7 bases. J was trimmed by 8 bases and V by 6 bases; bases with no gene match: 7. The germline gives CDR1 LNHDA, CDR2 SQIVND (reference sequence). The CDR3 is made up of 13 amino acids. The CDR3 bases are TGTGCCAGTAGCCACAAACAGGGGTATGAGCAGTTCTTC. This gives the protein CASSHKQGYEQFF. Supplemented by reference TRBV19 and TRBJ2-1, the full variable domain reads DGGITQSPKYLFRKEGQNVTLSCEQNLNHDAMYWYRQDPGQGLRLIYYSQIVNDFQKGDIAEGYSVSREKKESFPLTVTSAQKNPTAFYLCASSHKQGYEQFFGPGTRLTVL.

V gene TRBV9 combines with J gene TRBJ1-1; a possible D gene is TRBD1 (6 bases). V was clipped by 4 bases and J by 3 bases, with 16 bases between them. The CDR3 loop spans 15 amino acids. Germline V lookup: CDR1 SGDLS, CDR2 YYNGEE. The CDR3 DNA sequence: TGTGCCAGCAGCCTAACCAACACAGGGTACACTGAAGCTTTCTTT. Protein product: CASSLTNTGYTEAFF. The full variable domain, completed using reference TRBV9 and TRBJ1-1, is DSGVTQTPKHLITATGQRVTLRCSPRSGDLSVYWYQQSLDQGLQFLIQYYNGEERAKGNILERFSAQQFPDLHSELNLSSLELGDSALYFCASSLTNTGYTEAFFGQGTRLTVV.

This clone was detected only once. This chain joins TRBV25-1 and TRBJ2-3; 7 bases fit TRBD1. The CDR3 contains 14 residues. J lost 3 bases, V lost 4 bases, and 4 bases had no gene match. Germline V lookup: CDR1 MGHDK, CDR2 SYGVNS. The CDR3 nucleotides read TGTGCCAGCAGTGTTAGGGGGCTTACAGATACGCAGTATTTT. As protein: CASSVRGLTDTQYF.

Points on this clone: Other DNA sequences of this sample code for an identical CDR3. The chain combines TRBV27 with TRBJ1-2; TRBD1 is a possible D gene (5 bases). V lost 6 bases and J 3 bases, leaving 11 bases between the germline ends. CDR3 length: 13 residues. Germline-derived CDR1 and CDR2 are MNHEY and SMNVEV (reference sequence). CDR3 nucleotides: TGTGCCAGCAGCCCCGACAGTTACTATGGCTACACCTTC. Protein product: CASSPDSYYGYTF.

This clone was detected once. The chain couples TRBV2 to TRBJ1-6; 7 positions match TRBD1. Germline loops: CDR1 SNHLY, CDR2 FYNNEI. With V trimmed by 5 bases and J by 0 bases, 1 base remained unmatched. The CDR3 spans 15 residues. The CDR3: CASSRDSSYNSPLHF. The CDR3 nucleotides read TGTGCCAGCAGTCGGGACAGCTCCTATAATTCACCCCTCCACTTT. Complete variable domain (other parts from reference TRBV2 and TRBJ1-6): EPEVTQTPSHQVTQMGQEVILRCVPISNHLYFYWYRQILGQKVEFLVSFYNNEISEKSEIFDDQFSVERPDGSNFTLKIRSTKLEDSAMYFCASSRDSSYNSPLHFGNGTRLTVT.

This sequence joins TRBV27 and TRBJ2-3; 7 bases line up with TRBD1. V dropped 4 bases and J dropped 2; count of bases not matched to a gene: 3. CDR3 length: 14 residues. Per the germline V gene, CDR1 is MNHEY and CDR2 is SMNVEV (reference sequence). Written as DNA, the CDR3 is TGTGCCAGCAGTTCGACAGGGTCCACAGATACGCAGTATTTT. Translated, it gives CASSSTGSTDTQYF.

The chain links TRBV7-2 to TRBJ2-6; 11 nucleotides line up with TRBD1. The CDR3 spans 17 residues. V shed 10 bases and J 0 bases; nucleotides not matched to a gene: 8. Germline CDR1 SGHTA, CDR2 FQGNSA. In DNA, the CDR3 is TGTGCCACAAAATCCGGGACAGGGGGCTCTGGGGCCAACGTCCTGACTTTC. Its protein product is CATKSGTGGSGANVLTF.

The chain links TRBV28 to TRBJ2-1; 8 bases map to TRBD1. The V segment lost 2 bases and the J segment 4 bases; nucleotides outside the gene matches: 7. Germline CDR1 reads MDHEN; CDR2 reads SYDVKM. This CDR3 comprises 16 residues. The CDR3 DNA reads TGTGCCAGCAGTTTACCAGGGGGCGAACTTTACAATGAGCAGTTCTTC. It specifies CASSLPGGELYNEQFF.

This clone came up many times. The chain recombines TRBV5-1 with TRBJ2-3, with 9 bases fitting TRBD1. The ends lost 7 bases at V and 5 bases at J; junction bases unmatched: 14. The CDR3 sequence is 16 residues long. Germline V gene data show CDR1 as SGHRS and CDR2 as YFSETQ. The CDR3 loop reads CASRLWSGQGIDTQYF. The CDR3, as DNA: TGCGCCAGCCGCCTGTGGTCGGGACAGGGAATAGATACGCAGTATTTT. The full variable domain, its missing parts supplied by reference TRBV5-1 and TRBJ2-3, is KAGVTQTPRYLIKTRGQQVTLSCSPISGHRSVSWYQQTPGQGLQFLFEYFSETQRNKGNFPGRFSGRQFSNSRSEMNVSTLELGDSALYLCASRLWSGQGIDTQYFGPGTRLTVL.

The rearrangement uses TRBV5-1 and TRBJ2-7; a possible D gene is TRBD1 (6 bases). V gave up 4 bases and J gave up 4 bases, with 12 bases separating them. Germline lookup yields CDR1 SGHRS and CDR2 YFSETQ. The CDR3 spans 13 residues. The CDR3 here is CASSLGTYYEQYF. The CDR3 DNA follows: TGCGCCAGCAGCCTCGGGACATATTACGAGCAGTACTTC. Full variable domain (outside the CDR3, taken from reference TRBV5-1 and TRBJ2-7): KAGVTQTPRYLIKTRGQQVTLSCSPISGHRSVSWYQQTPGQGLQFLFEYFSETQRNKGNFPGRFSGRQFSNSRSEMNVSTLELGDSALYLCASSLGTYYEQYFGPGTRLTVT.

CDR3 in amino acids: CASGLTASYGYTF. CDR3 nucleotide sequence: TGTGCTAGTGGCCTGACAGCCAGCTATGGCTACACCTTC. The chain joins TRBV12-5 to TRBJ1-2; D is possibly TRBD1 (5 bases). Germline V gene lookup returns CDR1 LGHNT and CDR2 FRNRAP. The ends were cut back, 6 bases at V and 4 bases at J, with 12 bases in the middle. This CDR3 region has 13 residues.

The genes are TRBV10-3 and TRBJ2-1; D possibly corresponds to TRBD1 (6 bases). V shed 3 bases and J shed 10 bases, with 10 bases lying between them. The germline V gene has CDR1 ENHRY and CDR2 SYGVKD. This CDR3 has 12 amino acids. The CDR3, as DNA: TGTGCCATCAGTGACAGGGGTCGGGAGCAGTTCTTC. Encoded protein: CAISDRGREQFF.

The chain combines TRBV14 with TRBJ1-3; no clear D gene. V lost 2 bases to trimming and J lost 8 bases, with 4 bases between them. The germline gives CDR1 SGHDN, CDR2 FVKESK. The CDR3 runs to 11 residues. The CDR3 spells CASSQTYTIYF. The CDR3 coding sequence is TGTGCCAGCAGCCAAACTTACACCATATATTTT.

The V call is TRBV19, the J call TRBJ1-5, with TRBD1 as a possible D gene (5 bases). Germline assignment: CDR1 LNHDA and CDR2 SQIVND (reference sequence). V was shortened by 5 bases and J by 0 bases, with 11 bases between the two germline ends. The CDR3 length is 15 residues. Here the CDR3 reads CASSYGGNSNQPQHF. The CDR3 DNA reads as TGTGCCAGTAGTTATGGGGGGAATAGCAATCAGCCCCAGCATTTT.

DNA for the CDR3: TGTGCCAGCACCACGACAGGGCTAAGCAATCAGCCCCAGCATTTT. Protein: CASTTTGLSNQPQHF. The V and J genes are TRBV28 and TRBJ1-5, with TRBD1 identical over 7 bases. Germline lookup yields CDR1 MDHEN and CDR2 SYDVKM. The CDR3 totals 15 residues. Germline trimming cut 7 bases from V and 1 base from J; bases unmatched to any gene: 7.

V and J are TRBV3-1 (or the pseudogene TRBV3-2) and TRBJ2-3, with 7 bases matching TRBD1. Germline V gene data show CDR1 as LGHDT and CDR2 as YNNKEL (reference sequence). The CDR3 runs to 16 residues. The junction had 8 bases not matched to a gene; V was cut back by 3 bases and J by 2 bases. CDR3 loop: CASSQLPGTATDTQYF. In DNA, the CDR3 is TGTGCCAGCAGCCAGCTTCCAGGGACAGCCACAGATACGCAGTATTTT.